This is a list of T cell receptor beta chains from one sample in a study of shared clonotypes between healthy human individuals. Here immunoSEQ multiplex PCR was the method, and the copy in TCRdb shows in-frame clones only, minus some. This sample yields about 2 million clones, of which approximately 94% are seen a single time; 1% to 1.3% belongs to the top ten. Specimen: naive CD8+ T cells sorted from blood. The source is a man aged 18 to 35 in good health. CDR3s include the opening cysteine and the closing phenylalanine or tryptophan. A D gene is named only where the DNA matches it firmly.

D gene	J gene	V gene	CDR3 DNA	CDR3 protein
TRBD2	TRBJ2-7	TRBV2	TGTGCCAGCACGGGCGTGGTGTCAGCGGGGGTCCTCTCCTACGAGCAGTACTTC	CASTGVVSAGVLSYEQYF
TRBD1	TRBJ2-2	TRBV27	TGTGCCAGCAGTTCGCCCCCGACAGGGTGGGGCACCGGGGAGCTGTTTTTT	CASSSPPTGWGTGELFF
TRBD2	TRBJ2-7	TRBV7-8	TGTGCCAGCAGCTTGGGGGGGAGAGGGTACGAGCAGTACTTC	CASSLGGRGYEQYF
.	TRBJ2-7	TRBV27	TGTGCCAGCAGCATAGCAGGAGAGCAGTACTTC	CASSIAGEQYF
.	TRBJ2-7	TRBV30	TGTGCCTGGAATGGCAGGGTGGAGGGAGGCTCCTACGAGCAGTACTTC	CAWNGRVEGGSYEQYF
.	TRBJ1-2	TRBV7-9	TGTGCCAGCAGCTTGCTCAGGGACCCAAACTATGGCTACACCTTC	CASSLLRDPNYGYTF
.	TRBJ2-7	TRBV5-1	TGCGCCAGCAGCTTCGAGGGAGTGGGGTACGAGCAGTACTTC	CASSFEGVGYEQYF
TRBD1	TRBJ1-1	TRBV27	TGTGCCACCAGATGGACAGGGGGGAACACTGAAGCTTTCTTT	CATRWTGGNTEAFF
.	TRBJ1-6	TRBV5-1	TGCGCCAGCAGCGGGGACGGCTCCTATAATTCACCCCTCCACTTT	CASSGDGSYNSPLHF
.	TRBJ2-7	TRBV7-9	TGTGCCAGCAGCTTAGTTATGGGGTTTGAAGAGCAGTACTTC	CASSLVMGFEEQYF
.	TRBJ2-7	TRBV19	TGTGCCAGTAGTTGGGGCCGGAGCTCCTACGAGCAGTACTTC	CASSWGRSSYEQYF